This TCR beta chain is drawn from a study of blood T cells in healthy people across ages (dated by TCRdb to about 2015). For the wider study: In model experiments, template switching captured roughly one uniquely barcoded TCR beta cDNA molecule for every two T cells. Age-related changes in TCR beta repertoire diversity were measured in the study by deep sequencing normalized with unique cDNA molecular identifiers. The donors were split into four age groups: young (average about 15 years), middle-aged (around 37), aged (roughly 60) and long-lived (about 74). Donors of different ages were randomly distributed across sequencing lanes to avoid experimental bias. Two additional independent replicas of 1 million unique cDNA reads from the same blood draw were analyzed for two donors (one aged 18 to 29 and one aged 80 or older).

The junction shows trimming of 3 bases on V and 1 base on J, plus 6 bases between the germline ends. The CDR3 runs 13 residues from the cysteine to the phenylalanine. The CDR3 DNA has 39 bases and is translated from base 1. Systemically healthy Caucasian individuals from Russia, around 38 in total and aged roughly 6 to 90 years, were included as donors. Each donor gave about 9.7 milliliters of peripheral blood, drawn into EDTA-treated Vacutainer tubes. Ficoll-Paque density-gradient centrifugation was used to isolate PBMCs, with at least 6.5 million per sample. Total RNA was extracted from PBMCs with Trizol reagent, with at least 6 micrograms obtained per sample. Naive CD45RAhigh/CD27high T cell percentages were measured by flow cytometry on a PBMC aliquot from every donor. In its sample, this clonotype was seen a few times. Its antigen is still unknown. It has no much larger one-base neighbor in the sample; base qualities were not kept.

Results the study describes overall, beyond this receptor: There was a strong correlation between observed TCR beta diversity and the percentage of naive T cells measured by flow cytometry. Compared with the aged group, the long-lived group had more naive CD4+ T cells, fewer expanded clones and increased TCR diversity, a pattern suggesting age selection. Observed TCR beta diversity per million T cells fell roughly linearly with age, and a significant reduction was already apparent by age about 43. Estimates of total diversity from one million sequenced T cells were regarded as lower bounds and underestimates. Since profiling was done on bulk unsorted PBMCs, naive and antigen-experienced compartments could not be conclusively compared. Donor CMV infection status was unknown, potentially confounding age-related changes in expanded clonotypes.

The library was obtained by 5' RACE. Sequencing relied on an Illumina HiSeq 2500. A second PCR of roughly 7 to 11 cycles was performed with a sample-barcoded 5' primer and a J-beta primer mix. A unique molecular identifier was introduced onto each TCR beta cDNA molecule by a template-switch 5' adaptor carrying 12 random nucleotides. Each sample yielded at least 2.5 million CDR3-containing paired-end reads. The Mint cDNA synthesis kit, primed by a TRBC-specific oligonucleotide, was used to synthesize first-strand cDNA from all RNA. All cDNA was treated with uracil-DNA glycosylase and then went through a first 18-cycle PCR with the universal primers M1SS and BC2_uni_R. For the original study's pipeline: Each sample was normalized by randomly selecting 1 million high-quality reads, each carrying a distinct molecular identifier. Instead of being binned into consensus sequences, reads with shared molecular identifiers were discarded. MiTCR, set to a Q25 quality threshold and the strictest error-elimination algorithm, was used for CDR3 identification, clonotype clustering and error correction. Lower-bound total TCR beta diversity was estimated with a nonparametric unseen species model using Euler transformation. The public sequencing data were trimmed at Q25 with fastp and processed into clonotypes with MiXCR by TCRdb, which kept only in-frame beta chains. CDR3 protein duplicates are merged, each entry listing the most common genes and DNA. None of the V and J calls come from the authors' own analysis; TCRdb made them. The sample includes 850,000 to 1,100,000 distinct CDR3 sequences, with around two fifths observed a single time. The ten top clones hold roughly 14% of the sample.

Sequenced material: blood. This TCR derives from a man between 18 and 35 years old in good health. The rearranged chain carries TRBV12-3 or TRBV12-4 and TRBJ2-5; there is no confident call for the D gene. The CDR3 region: CASSFYSQETQYF. The DNA is TGTGCCAGCAGTTTCTACAGCCAAGAGACCCAGTACTTC.